One sample yielded the 16 T cell receptor beta chains listed below, sequenced in a study of radiotherapy plus CTLA-4 blockade in lung cancer. The protocol was immunoSEQ multiplex PCR, while the TCRdb copy is restricted to in-frame clones and leaves out a portion. This table has roughly 90,000 clones, 88% appearing once. The specimen comprised peripheral blood, sampled from a patient treated with radiotherapy plus ipilimumab. All receptors come from a human donor with non-small cell lung cancer that progressed on radiotherapy plus ipilimumab.

The chain joins TRBV9 to TRBJ1-1; no firm D call. Trimming cost V 1 base and J 2 bases, with 6 bases left between them. Germline V gene sequence: CDR1 SGDLS, CDR2 YYNGEE. The CDR3 loop spans 13 amino acids. CDR3 coding DNA: TGTGCCAGCAGCGTAATAGTAAACACTGAAGCTTTCTTT. Translated: CASSVIVNTEAFF.

The chain joins TRBV7-3 to TRBJ2-1, with D possibly matching TRBD2 (5 bases). The CDR3 sequence is 13 residues long. Germline V lookup: CDR1 SGHTA, CDR2 FQGTGA. Trimming took 8 bases from V and 7 from J, leaving 15 bases between them. The CDR3 sequence: CASREGGRNEQFF. CDR3 nucleotides: TGTGCCAGCCGTGAGGGCGGAAGGAATGAGCAGTTCTTC.

The chain uses TRBV6-5 and TRBJ2-5; D is possibly TRBD2 (6 bases). CDR1 is MNHEY, CDR2 SVGAGI, per germline. V was clipped by 5 bases and J by 5 bases, with 15 bases between them. This CDR3 is 14 amino acids long. The chain's CDR3 is CASSESGRGETQYF. CDR3 bases: TGTGCCAGCAGTGAAAGTGGCCGGGGGGAGACCCAGTACTTC.

The chain's CDR3 is CASRPGGTRSYNEQFF. The CDR3 DNA reads TGTGCCAGTAGACCTGGAGGCACCCGCTCCTACAATGAGCAGTTCTTC. The chain couples TRBV19 to TRBJ2-1; D perhaps matches TRBD2 (5 bases). Deletions cut 6 bases from V and 0 bases from J, with 15 bases between. The CDR3 contains 16 residues. Looked up from germline, CDR1 is LNHDA and CDR2 is SQIVND (reference sequence). Using reference TRBV19 and TRBJ2-1 for the parts outside the CDR3, the full variable domain is DGGITQSPKYLFRKEGQNVTLSCEQNLNHDAMYWYRQDPGQGLRLIYYSQIVNDFQKGDIAEGYSVSREKKESFPLTVTSAQKNPTAFYLCASRPGGTRSYNEQFFGPGTRLTVL.

V usage is TRBV4-1 and J usage is TRBJ2-2, with unresolved D. The V end was cut by 3 bases, the J end by 6 bases, with 8 bases between. Looked up from germline, CDR1 is MGHRA and CDR2 is YSYEKL. CDR3 length equals 13 residues. The CDR3 region has the DNA TGCGCCAGCAGCCAGGATGGGCCCGGGGAGCTGTTTTTT. Amino acid sequence: CASSQDGPGELFF.

The chain joins TRBV11-3 to TRBJ2-7, with D perhaps matching TRBD1 (5 bases). This CDR3 spans 12 amino acids. Looked up from germline, CDR1 is SGHNT and CDR2 is YENEEA. Trimming shortened V by 6 bases and J by 5 bases, and 11 bases separated the two germline ends. CDR3 in DNA: TGTGCCAGCAGTCGGCAGGGCCACGAGCAGTACTTC. It codes for CASSRQGHEQYF.

A note on this clone: Mismatch with germline at one junction end may stem from a read error. This chain connects TRBV15 to TRBJ2-3; D gene unclear. From germline, CDR1 is LNHNV and CDR2 YYDKDF (reference sequence). The CDR3 is made up of 13 amino acids. The CDR3 bases are TGTGCCGCCAGCACCAAGTCCTCAGATACGCAGTATTTT. This sequence encodes CAASTKSSDTQYF.

This clone was observed a single time. The chain is built from TRBV7-2 and TRBJ2-2; 9 nucleotides agree with TRBD2. The trim removed 4 bases at V and 10 bases at J, leaving 4 bases unmatched. The CDR3 extends over 13 amino acids. Germline assignment: CDR1 SGHTA and CDR2 FQGNSA. The CDR3 loop reads CASSSGLALELFF. The CDR3 DNA reads TGTGCCAGCAGCTCCGGACTAGCGTTGGAGCTGTTTTTT.

The chain combines TRBV7-2 with TRBJ2-1; 9 nucleotides line up with TRBD2. The CDR3 runs to 16 residues. The junction had 5 bases not matched to a gene; V was cut back by 5 bases and J by 0 bases. CDR1 is SGHTA, CDR2 FQGNSA, per germline. The CDR3 DNA sequence: TGTGCCAGCAGCGGCAAACTAGCGGGCTCCTACAATGAGCAGTTCTTC. Translation gives CASSGKLAGSYNEQFF.

Here the CDR3 reads CASSASWGTETYNEQFF. In DNA, the CDR3 is TGTGCCAGCAGCGCATCCTGGGGGACAGAGACCTACAATGAGCAGTTCTTC. The rearrangement uses TRBV9 and TRBJ2-1; 7 bases fit TRBD1. Germline CDR1 and CDR2: SGDLS and YYNGEE. V lost 3 bases and J lost 2; bases outside the gene matches: 11. The length of the CDR3 is 17 residues. The full variable domain, its missing parts supplied by reference TRBV9 and TRBJ2-1, is DSGVTQTPKHLITATGQRVTLRCSPRSGDLSVYWYQQSLDQGLQFLIQYYNGEERAKGNILERFSAQQFPDLHSELNLSSLELGDSALYFCASSASWGTETYNEQFFGPGTRLTVL.

The V call is TRBV4-2, the J call TRBJ2-1; 10 nucleotides agree with TRBD2. Germline trimming cut 5 bases from V and 0 bases from J; bases unmatched to any gene: 10. Germline V gene sequence: CDR1 LGHNA, CDR2 YNFKEQ. The CDR3 is 18 amino acids. CDR3 sequence (DNA): TGTGCCAGCAGCTCTAAGGGGAGCGGGAGGGGCTCCTACAATGAGCAGTTCTTC. Its translation: CASSSKGSGRGSYNEQFF.

This clone appeared a few times. This chain links TRBV5-1 with TRBJ2-1; D gene ambiguous. CDR3 length: 12 amino acids. The germline gives CDR1 SGHRS, CDR2 YFSETQ. V lost 3 bases and J 10 bases, leaving 11 bases between the germline ends. The CDR3 DNA reads TGCGCCAGCAGCTCCCAATACGGGGAGCAGTTCTTC. Translated: CASSSQYGEQFF.

The chain joins TRBV15 to TRBJ2-3, with 10 bases matching TRBD2. From germline, CDR1 is LNHNV and CDR2 YYDKDF (reference sequence). CDR3 length equals 16 residues. The J segment lost 4 bases and the V segment lost 1 base, leaving 5 bases of the junction unmatched. CDR3 nucleotides: TGTGCCACCAGCAGAGCGAAAGCGGGAGGGCCAGATACGCAGTATTTT. Encoded protein: CATSRAKAGGPDTQYF.

This rearrangement joins TRBV18 to TRBJ2-2; D remains ambiguous. The germline V and J ends were trimmed by 3 bases and 11 bases, with 7 bases remaining between them. The CDR3 is 11 residues long. Germline V CDR1 and CDR2: KGHSH, LQKENI. DNA for the CDR3: TGTGCCAGCTCACCCAAGGACGAGCTGTTTTTT. Protein sequence: CASSPKDELFF.

This sequence joins TRBV11-3 and TRBJ2-3, with 15 bases identical to TRBD2. Per germline, CDR1 SGHNT and CDR2 YENEEA. This CDR3 comprises 15 residues. V lost 7 bases, J lost 6 bases, and 5 bases stayed unmatched. CDR3 nucleotide sequence: TGTGCCAGCAAGGGACTAGCGGGGGGTGTGGATACGCAGTATTTT. Translation: CASKGLAGGVDTQYF.

J is TRBJ2-3 and V is TRBV5-4; 8 bases agree with TRBD2. Germline-derived CDR1 and CDR2 are SGHNT and YYREEE (reference sequence). V shed 7 bases and J 2 bases; nucleotides not matched to a gene: 3. CDR3 size: 13 residues. The CDR3 here is CASGSGVTDTQYF. As DNA, the CDR3 is TGTGCCAGCGGTAGCGGGGTCACAGATACGCAGTATTTT.